This T cell receptor (beta chain) was recovered during a study of T cells after yellow fever vaccination. This clonotype was counted between two and nine times. UMIs and a universal primer site were added when TCR cDNA was made by 5'RACE template switching. In TCRdb, the 5' RACE reads were re-called with MiXCR into one record per CDR3 protein. The data hold about 510,000 distinct CDR3 sequences, with around a fifth observed a single time. Germline trimming cut 5 bases from V and 4 bases from J; bases unmatched to any gene: 5. Germline V gives CDR1 SEHNR, CDR2 FQNEAQ (reference sequence). This CDR3 is 15 amino acids long.

The TCR comes from a man between 18 and 29 years old who received the YFV17D yellow fever vaccine. V is TRBV7-9 and J is TRBJ2-1; 10 nucleotides agree with TRBD2. Sequenced here: PBMCs, sampled roughly 20 days after the first yellow fever vaccination. The DNA of the CDR3 is TGTGCCAGCAGCCCCCCTAGCGGGGGTTACAATGAGCAGTTCTTC. Protein: CASSPPSGGYNEQFF.